This passage covers 14 T cell receptor beta chains from one sample sequenced in a study of early T cells in non-severe SARS-CoV-2 infection. TCRdb passed the 5' RACE reads through MiXCR, listing each CDR3 protein once. The table lists fewer than 45,000 distinct CDR3 sequences, 8.5% to 10% of them singletons, with less than 15% in the top ten. Sequenced: whole blood. These receptor sequences come from an adult who was a healthcare worker with PCR-confirmed SARS-CoV-2 infection or an uninfected control (not recorded which).

The J gene is TRBJ1-1, the V gene TRBV28; 8 bases line up with TRBD1. Germline loops: CDR1 MDHEN, CDR2 SYDVKM. Trimming took 6 bases from V and 1 from J; bases not matched to a gene: 7. The CDR3 covers 15 residues. Here the CDR3 DNA reads TGTGCCAGCAGCCCCCTTGGGACAGGGAACACTGAAGCTTTCTTT. The encoded protein is CASSPLGTGNTEAFF.

This clonotype was seen a handful of times. The rearrangement links TRBV5-1 to TRBJ2-3; 8 bases line up with TRBD2. Per germline, CDR1 SGHRS and CDR2 YFSETQ. CDR3 size: 16 residues. Trimming at V came to 7 bases and at J to 1 base, leaving 11 bases not matched to a gene. The CDR3 bases are TGCGCCAGCTCTCCCGGGGGTAGCGGGGGCACAGATACGCAGTATTTT. This codes for CASSPGGSGGTDTQYF.

In this sample, this clonotype turned up many times. CDR3 bases: TGTGCCAGCAGTACAAGGATCCGGGAGCAGTACTTC. Its protein product is CASSTRIREQYF. The rearrangement joins TRBV12-3 or TRBV12-4 to TRBJ2-7; D is undetermined. The CDR3 runs to 12 residues. The V and J ends lost 5 bases and 7 bases respectively, with 12 bases between them.

This clonotype was seen just once. A clone one base away is much larger, so this may be a read error. The chain combines TRBV6-1 with TRBJ1-1; D perhaps matches TRBD1 (5 bases). The length of the CDR3 is 13 residues. The germline V gene has CDR1 MNHNS and CDR2 SASEGT. The chain's CDR3 is CAGSLLRADEAFF. The CDR3 DNA is TGTGCCGGCAGCCTGCTCAGGGCGGATGAAGCTTTCTTT.

The chain is built from TRBV3-1 and TRBJ2-1; perhaps D is TRBD1 or TRBD2 (5 bases each). CDR3 length: 13 residues. V shed 2 bases and J shed 12 bases, with 14 bases lying between them. Looked up from germline, CDR1 is LGHDT and CDR2 is YNNKEL (reference sequence). In DNA form, the CDR3 reads TGTGCCAGCAGCCAACCTCCGGGGACGGGGCAGTTCTTC. Translated, it gives CASSQPPGTGQFF.

This clonotype showed up just a few times. The chain is built from TRBV5-6 and TRBJ2-7, with a possible D match to TRBD1 (5 bases). Germline-derived CDR1 and CDR2 are SGHDT and YYEEEE. The CDR3 runs 13 residues. Trimming pared 5 bases from V and 7 bases from J, leaving 16 bases between. DNA for the CDR3: TGTGCCAGCAGACAGGTTTCTATGGGGGAGCAGTACTTC. Translating it yields CASRQVSMGEQYF.

Ten or more counts support this clonotype. V usage is TRBV7-9 and J usage is TRBJ1-2; 8 nucleotides agree with TRBD1. The CDR3 sequence is 15 residues long. Germline-derived CDR1 and CDR2 are SEHNR and FQNEAQ (reference sequence). V lost 1 base, J lost 4 bases, and 5 bases stayed unmatched. CDR3 DNA sequence: TGTGCCAGCAGCTTAGGACAGGGGAGCTTCTATGGCTACACCTTC. It specifies CASSLGQGSFYGYTF.

Only a few counts were recorded for this clonotype. The chain couples TRBV12-3 or TRBV12-4 to TRBJ2-5; a possible D gene is TRBD2 (7 bases). This CDR3 is 14 amino acids long. Trimming cost V 0 bases and J 5 bases, with 10 bases left between them. The CDR3 is CASSLAGGPETQYF. DNA of the CDR3: TGTGCCAGCAGTTTAGCGGGGGGGCCGGAGACCCAGTACTTC.

The chain combines TRBV7-8 with TRBJ1-1; D is uncertain. Germline V gene lookup returns CDR1 SGHVS and CDR2 FQNEAQ. V was pared by 0 bases and J by 3 bases, with 14 bases between. This CDR3 spans 16 amino acids. The chain's CDR3 is CASSLASAGWDTEAFF. The CDR3 coding sequence is TGTGCCAGCAGCTTAGCAAGCGCAGGTTGGGACACTGAAGCTTTCTTT.

Only a few counts were recorded for this clonotype. This sequence joins TRBV11-3 and TRBJ2-1; no clear D. The germline V and J ends were trimmed by 1 base and 2 bases, with 12 bases remaining between them. Germline V gives CDR1 SGHNT, CDR2 YENEEA. This CDR3 spans 16 amino acids. CDR3 in amino acids: CASSLAPHPAYNEQFF. The CDR3 region has the DNA TGTGCCAGCAGCTTAGCCCCTCATCCGGCCTACAATGAGCAGTTCTTC.

This clonotype came up many times. This chain connects TRBV20-1 to TRBJ2-1; D may be TRBD1 or TRBD2 (6 bases each). The germline V gene encodes CDR1 DFQATT and CDR2 SNEGSKA (reference sequence). V was cut by 5 bases and J by 4 bases, with 21 bases left in between. The CDR3 is 16 amino acids. The CDR3 nucleotides read TGCAGTGCTTTTCTTCGGGGGCGGGGACGTTACAATGAGCAGTTCTTC. This gives the protein CSAFLRGRGRYNEQFF.

In this sample, this clonotype turned up many times. This sequence joins TRBV18 and TRBJ2-7; 10 bases line up with TRBD1. CDR1 is KGHSH and CDR2 is LQKENI in the germline V gene. V shed 3 bases, J shed 3 bases, and the junction held 5 bases outside the gene matches. CDR3 length: 15 amino acids. CDR3 coding DNA: TGTGCCAGCTCACCCGGGACAGGGGTTGACTACGAGCAGTACTTC. Protein sequence: CASSPGTGVDYEQYF.

This clonotype was observed at least ten times. The V call is TRBV29-1, the J call TRBJ2-5, with D possibly being TRBD2 (5 bases). V was trimmed by 8 bases and J by 2 bases, leaving 15 bases between them. The CDR3 spans 13 residues. Germline assignment: CDR1 SQVTM and CDR2 ANQGSEA. The CDR3 region has the DNA TGCAGCTCGGCGGGCCACCTTCAAGAGACCCAGTACTTC. This translates into CSSAGHLQETQYF.

The V call is TRBV29-1, the J call TRBJ2-1; D is unresolved. The CDR3 is 14 residues long. Trimming left V 6 bases short and J 8 bases short, with 20 bases between. Germline V gives CDR1 SQVTM, CDR2 ANQGSEA. The CDR3 coding sequence is TGCAGCGTCTCACGGCGGAGCTTGGGCGATGAGCAGTTCTTC. Translating it yields CSVSRRSLGDEQFF.